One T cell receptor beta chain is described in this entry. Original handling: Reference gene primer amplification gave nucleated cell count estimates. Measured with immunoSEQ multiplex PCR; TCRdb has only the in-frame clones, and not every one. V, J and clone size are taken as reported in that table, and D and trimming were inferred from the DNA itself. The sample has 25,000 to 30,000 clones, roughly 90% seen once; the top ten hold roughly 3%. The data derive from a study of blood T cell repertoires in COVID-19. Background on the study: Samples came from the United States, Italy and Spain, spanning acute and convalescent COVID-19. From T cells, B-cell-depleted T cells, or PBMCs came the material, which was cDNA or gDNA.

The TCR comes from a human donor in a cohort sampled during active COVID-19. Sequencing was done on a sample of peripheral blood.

The CDR3 reads CASSLQVPTEAFF. CDR3 sequence (DNA): TGTGCCAGCAGTCTCCAGGTCCCAACTGAAGCTTTCTTT. The V gene is TRBV12-3 or TRBV12-4, the J gene TRBJ1-1; unclear D gene. The length of the CDR3 is 13 residues. V was pared by 5 bases and J by 5 bases, with 12 bases between.